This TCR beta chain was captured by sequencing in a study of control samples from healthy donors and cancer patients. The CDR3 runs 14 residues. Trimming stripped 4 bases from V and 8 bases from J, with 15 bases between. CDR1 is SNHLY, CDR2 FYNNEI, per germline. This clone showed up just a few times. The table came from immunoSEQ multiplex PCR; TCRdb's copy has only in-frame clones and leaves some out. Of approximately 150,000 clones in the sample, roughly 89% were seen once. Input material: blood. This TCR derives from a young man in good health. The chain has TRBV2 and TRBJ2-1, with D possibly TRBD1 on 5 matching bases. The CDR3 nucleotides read TGTGCCAGCAGTGGCGGCGCAGGGAAGTATGAGCAGTTCTTC. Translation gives CASSGGAGKYEQFF.